This TCR beta chain was profiled in a study of blood T cell repertoires in COVID-19. Assay: immunoSEQ multiplex PCR; the TCRdb copy retains only in-frame clones and omits some. The sample has roughly 200,000 clones; roughly 89% are singletons. The CDR3 runs to 15 residues. J gave up 5 bases and V 4 bases, and 8 bases lay outside the gene matches. The V gene's germline CDR1 is ENHRY and CDR2 SYGVKD. Sequencing input: peripheral blood. The genes are TRBV10-3 and TRBJ1-1; 9 bases match TRBD1. The source is a man in his 60s who had recovered from COVID-19. The CDR3 DNA reads as TGTGCCATCAGTGGGTTCTCGACAGGGGGTACTGAAGCTTTCTTT. Translating it yields CAISGFSTGGTEAFF.